The 10 T cell receptor beta chains below all came from one sample that was sequenced in a study of T cells after yellow fever vaccination. MiXCR, run by TCRdb on the 5' RACE reads, gives a single entry per CDR3 protein. The table has about 340,000 distinct CDR3 sequences, about an eighth seen once. The sample here was CD4+ T cells sorted from PBMCs, taken 15 days after the yellow fever booster vaccination. Source of these receptors: a young man who received the YFV17D yellow fever vaccine.

In this sample, this clonotype turned up a few times. V is TRBV10-3 and J is TRBJ2-1, with 12 bases aligning to TRBD2. Germline assignment: CDR1 ENHRY and CDR2 SYGVKD. The CDR3 has 15 amino acids. V lost 7 bases to trimming and J lost 4 bases; unmatched junction nucleotides: 5. The CDR3 nucleotides are TGTGCCATCACTCCTAGCGGGGGGGAGTACAATGAGCAGTTCTTC. Its protein is CAITPSGGEYNEQFF.

This clonotype was picked up a small number of times. The rearrangement uses TRBV5-1 and TRBJ1-6, with a tentative D call TRBD1 (6 bases). The CDR3 is 14 residues long. V shed 4 bases and J shed 10 bases, with 15 bases lying between them. Germline V gene data show CDR1 as SGHRS and CDR2 as YFSETQ. DNA for the CDR3: TGCGCCAGCAGCCACGGGGACATCGACTCACCCCTCCACTTT. Amino acids: CASSHGDIDSPLHF.

This chain uses TRBV6-5 with TRBJ1-2; 7 bases match TRBD1. Germline CDR1 MNHEY, CDR2 SVGAGI. Trimming cost V 2 bases and J 4 bases; bases outside gene matches: 13. The CDR3 length is 17 residues. The CDR3 here is CASSYATGTTFLYGYTF. The CDR3 nucleotides are TGTGCCAGCAGTTACGCGACAGGGACTACCTTCCTCTATGGCTACACCTTC.

This clonotype occurred a few times. The chain employs TRBV20-1 and TRBJ1-1; TRBD1 is a possible D gene (5 bases). CDR1 and CDR2 from the germline V gene are DFQATT and SNEGSKA (reference sequence). The CDR3 length is 11 residues. The CDR3 loop is CSSDSYTEAFF. The DNA for the CDR3 is TGCAGCTCCGACAGTTACACTGAAGCTTTCTTT.

This chain links TRBV12-3 or TRBV12-4 with TRBJ1-1; no clear D gene. The ends were cut back, 4 bases at V and 6 bases at J, with 9 bases in the middle. This CDR3 comprises 12 residues. CDR3 coding DNA: TGTGCCAGCAGTTCCGGGGTTGCTGAAGCTTTCTTT. Its protein is CASSSGVAEAFF.

This clonotype was seen a handful of times. The J gene is TRBJ1-4, the V gene TRBV27; D is uncertain. The length of the CDR3 is 13 residues. The germline V gene has CDR1 MNHEY and CDR2 SMNVEV (reference sequence). Trimming pared 4 bases from V and 5 bases from J, leaving 8 bases between. CDR3 amino acids: CASSWRENEKLFF. The CDR3 DNA is TGTGCCAGCAGTTGGCGCGAGAATGAAAAACTGTTTTTT.

This clonotype was counted only a few times. V is TRBV5-1 and J is TRBJ2-1, with 8 bases lining up with TRBD2. Germline CDR1 reads SGHRS; CDR2 reads YFSETQ. This CDR3 has 15 residues. The trim removed 0 bases at V and 9 bases at J, leaving 8 bases unmatched. CDR3 in DNA: TGCGCCAGCAGCTTGGGGGGGACTAGGTCGGGTGAGCAGTTCTTC. This gives the protein CASSLGGTRSGEQFF.

At least ten counts were recorded for this clonotype. In nucleotides, the CDR3 is TGCAGCGTCGGACAGGGATTTGGTCAGACCCAGTACTTC. The encoded protein is CSVGQGFGQTQYF. The chain links TRBV29-1 to TRBJ2-5; TRBD1 agrees at 8 bases. From germline, CDR1 is SQVTM and CDR2 ANQGSEA. The CDR3 contains 13 residues. Trimming removed 6 bases from V and 6 bases from J; junction bases left unmatched: 9. Filled out from reference TRBV29-1 and TRBJ2-5, the complete variable domain reads SAVISQKPSRDICQRGTSLTIQCQVDSQVTMMFWYRQQPGQSLTLIATANQGSEATYESGFVIDKFPISRPNLTFSTLTVSNMSPEDSSIYLCSVGQGFGQTQYFGPGTRLLVL.

The chain joins TRBV4-1 to TRBJ1-2; D gene ambiguous. From germline, CDR1 is MGHRA and CDR2 YSYEKL. V was pared by 4 bases and J by 1 base, with 13 bases between. The CDR3 runs 15 residues. This CDR3 reads CASSLAFFFNYGYTF. In nucleotides, the CDR3 is TGCGCCAGCAGCCTGGCTTTTTTTTTTAACTATGGCTACACCTTC.

The chain combines TRBV7-2 with TRBJ2-1, with 16 bases that match TRBD2. Trimming at V came to 4 bases and at J to 0 bases, leaving 6 bases not matched to a gene. This CDR3 has 19 residues. CDR1 and CDR2 from the germline V gene are SGHTA and FQGNSA. CDR3 residues: CASSYTGTSGGASYNEQFF. DNA for the CDR3: TGTGCCAGCAGCTATACCGGGACTAGCGGGGGGGCCTCCTACAATGAGCAGTTCTTC.